This TCR beta chain appears in the sequencing data of a study of T-cell reconstitution after alpha-beta-depleted transplantation in children. TCRbeta library construction was performed incorporating unique molecular identifiers. Via MiXCR, TCRdb re-called the PCR reads, giving one row per CDR3 protein. Of some 400,000 distinct CDR3 sequences listed, approximately 20% are singletons. This clonotype was counted a few times. V shed 4 bases and J 4 bases; nucleotides not matched to a gene: 8. In germline, CDR1 is MGHDK, CDR2 SYGVNS. CDR3 length: 15 amino acids. The sequenced sample was PBMCs from the stem cell graft donor, obtained from the stem cell graft. This chain connects TRBV25-1 to TRBJ2-5, with 8 bases lining up with TRBD2. This clonotype originated in a human donor who donated a stem cell graft to a child with acute myeloid leukemia. CDR3 residues: CASSGFVAGGETQYF. Here the CDR3 DNA reads TGTGCCAGCAGTGGGTTCGTGGCGGGAGGAGAGACCCAGTACTTC. Full variable domain (missing parts from reference TRBV25-1 and TRBJ2-5): EADIYQTPRYLVIGTGKKITLECSQTMGHDKMYWYQQDPGMELHLIHYSYGVNSTEKGDLSSESTVSRIRTEHFPLTLESARPSHTSQYLCASSGFVAGGETQYFGPGTRLLVL.